This record concerns one TCR beta chain sequence. These data belong to a study of graft-versus-host responses after intestinal transplantation. TCRdb keeps only in-frame clones here, not all; method: immunoSEQ multiplex PCR. The sample lists under 30,000 clones, around 94% occurring once. Sequences were derived from PBMCs, sampled roughly 30 days after intestinal transplant. The clonotype was recovered from a human patient who received an intestinal transplant, so some T cells may come from the graft donor.

The chain's CDR3 is CASSQGVHSNQPQHF. CDR3 nucleotides: TGTGCCAGCAGTCAGGGGGTCCATAGCAATCAGCCCCAGCATTTT. The chain combines TRBV27 with TRBJ1-5; 7 bases agree with TRBD1. CDR3 length: 15 amino acids. Germline V gene lookup returns CDR1 MNHEY and CDR2 SMNVEV (reference sequence). V shed 5 bases and J 0 bases; nucleotides not matched to a gene: 4.